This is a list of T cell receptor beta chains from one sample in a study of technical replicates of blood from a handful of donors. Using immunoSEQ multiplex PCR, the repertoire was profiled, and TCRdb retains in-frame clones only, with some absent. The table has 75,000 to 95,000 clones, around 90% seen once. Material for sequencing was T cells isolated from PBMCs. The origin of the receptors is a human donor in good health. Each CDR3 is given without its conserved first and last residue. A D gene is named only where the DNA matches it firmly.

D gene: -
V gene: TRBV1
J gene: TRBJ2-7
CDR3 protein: TSSRVRQGARYEQY

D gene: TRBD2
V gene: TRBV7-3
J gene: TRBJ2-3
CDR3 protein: ASSKGLAGGRFTDTQY

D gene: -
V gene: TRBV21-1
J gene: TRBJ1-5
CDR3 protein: ASSSGQGVSNQPQH

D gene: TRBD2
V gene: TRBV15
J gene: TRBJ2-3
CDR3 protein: ATSRDVWGLAGGGDTQY

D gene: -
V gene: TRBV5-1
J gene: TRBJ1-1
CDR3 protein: ASSLEDQPSWGVNTEAF

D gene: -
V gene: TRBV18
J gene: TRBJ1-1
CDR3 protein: ASSPTSRMNTEAF

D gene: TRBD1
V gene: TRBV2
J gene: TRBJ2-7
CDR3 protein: AYGQEWDEQY

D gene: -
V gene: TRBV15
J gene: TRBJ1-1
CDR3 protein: ATSSDRNTEAF

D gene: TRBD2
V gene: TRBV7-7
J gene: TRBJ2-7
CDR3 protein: ASSLASGGYEQY

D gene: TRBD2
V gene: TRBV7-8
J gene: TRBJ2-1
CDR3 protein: ASSLPSGRYNEQF

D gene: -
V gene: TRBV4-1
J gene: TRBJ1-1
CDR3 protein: ASSQGSGENTEAF

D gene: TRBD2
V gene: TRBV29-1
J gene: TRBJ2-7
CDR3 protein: SVTSGGYYEQY

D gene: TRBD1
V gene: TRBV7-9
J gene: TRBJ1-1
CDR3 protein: ASSYPGREGANTEAF

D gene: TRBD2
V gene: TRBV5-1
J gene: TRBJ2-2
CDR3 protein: ASGAGGSTGELF

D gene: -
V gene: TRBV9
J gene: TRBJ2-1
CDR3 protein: ASSVTSSYNEQF

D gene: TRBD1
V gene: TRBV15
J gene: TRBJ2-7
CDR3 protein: ATSIGQGPYEQY

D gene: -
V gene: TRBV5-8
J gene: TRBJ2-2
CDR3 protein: ASSLEGQAGVIGELF

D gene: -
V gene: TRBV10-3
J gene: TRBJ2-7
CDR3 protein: AISELQGEQY

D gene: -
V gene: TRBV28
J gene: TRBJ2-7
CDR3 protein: ASRGRRRSSYEQY

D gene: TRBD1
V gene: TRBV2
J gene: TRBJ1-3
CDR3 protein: ASSEQGDGNTIY

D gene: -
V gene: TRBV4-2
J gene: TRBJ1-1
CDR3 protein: ASSQDGPNTEAF

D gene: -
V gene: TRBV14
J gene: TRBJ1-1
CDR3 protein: ASSPSIRAEAF

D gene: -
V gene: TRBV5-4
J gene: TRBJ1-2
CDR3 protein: ASSYQHTGDYGYT